This T cell receptor beta chain was sequenced in a study of resident and recirculating memory T cells in vitiligo. Study results and limitations: Clonality differed among vitiligo lesions, with no unique dominant clone.

Per germline, CDR1 SGDLS and CDR2 YYNGEE. The CDR3 totals 15 residues. After removal of 0 bases from V and 4 bases from J, the junction contained 4 bases not matched to a gene. Concerning this clone: Antigen unknown.

Stability required unchanged lesions during the previous 6 months. Stable patients also lacked confetti depigmentation, a sign of active vitiligo. No vitiligo treatment was given during the prior three months. Clones were sequenced by immunoSEQ multiplex PCR, and TCRdb holds only the in-frame ones, with some missing. This sample has 55,000 to 75,000 clones, with roughly nine tenths found just once. Sequenced material: blood. This TCR was recovered from a male donor with vitiligo. The J gene is TRBJ2-5, the V gene TRBV9; 9 nucleotides agree with TRBD2. CDR3 nucleotide sequence: TGTGCCAGCAGCGTAGGGAGTAGCGGGGGAGAGACCCAGTACTTC. Its protein product is CASSVGSSGGETQYF.